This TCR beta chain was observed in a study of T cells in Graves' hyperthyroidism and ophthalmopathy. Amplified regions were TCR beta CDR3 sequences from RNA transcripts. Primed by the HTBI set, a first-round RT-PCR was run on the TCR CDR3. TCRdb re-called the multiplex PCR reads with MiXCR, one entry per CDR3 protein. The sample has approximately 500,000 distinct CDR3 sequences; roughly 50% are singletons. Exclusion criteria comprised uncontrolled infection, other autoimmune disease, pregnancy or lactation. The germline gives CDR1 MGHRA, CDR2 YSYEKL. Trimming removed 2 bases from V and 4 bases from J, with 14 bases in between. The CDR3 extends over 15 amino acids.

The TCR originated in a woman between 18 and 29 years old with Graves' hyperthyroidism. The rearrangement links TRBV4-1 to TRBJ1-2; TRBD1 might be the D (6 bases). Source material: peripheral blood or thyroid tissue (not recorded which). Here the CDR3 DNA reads TGCGCCAGCAGCCAAACAGGGAAATCTCGCTATGGCTACACCTTC. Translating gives CASSQTGKSRYGYTF.